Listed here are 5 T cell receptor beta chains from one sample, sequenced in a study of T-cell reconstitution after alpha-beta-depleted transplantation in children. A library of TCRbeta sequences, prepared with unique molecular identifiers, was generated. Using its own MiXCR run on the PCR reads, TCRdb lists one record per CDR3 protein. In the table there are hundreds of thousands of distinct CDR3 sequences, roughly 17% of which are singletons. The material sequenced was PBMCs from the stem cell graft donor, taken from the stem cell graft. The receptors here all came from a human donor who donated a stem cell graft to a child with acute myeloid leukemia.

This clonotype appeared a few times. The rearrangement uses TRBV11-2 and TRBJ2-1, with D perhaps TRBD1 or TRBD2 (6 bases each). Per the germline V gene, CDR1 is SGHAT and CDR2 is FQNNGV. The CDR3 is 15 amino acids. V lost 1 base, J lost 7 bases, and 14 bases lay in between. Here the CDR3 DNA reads TGTGCCAGCAGCTTAGTGAGGGGGGCGGGTAATGAGCAGTTCTTC. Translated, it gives CASSLVRGAGNEQFF.

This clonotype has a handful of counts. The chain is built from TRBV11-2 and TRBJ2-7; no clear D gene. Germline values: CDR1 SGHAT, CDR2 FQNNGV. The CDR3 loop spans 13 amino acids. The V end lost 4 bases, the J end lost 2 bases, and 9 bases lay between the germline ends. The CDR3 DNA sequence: TGTGCCAGCAGCTCATCGAGACCCTACGAGCAGTACTTC. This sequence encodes CASSSSRPYEQYF.

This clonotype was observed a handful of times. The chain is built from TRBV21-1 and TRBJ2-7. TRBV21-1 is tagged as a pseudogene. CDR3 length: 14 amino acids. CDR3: CASSENGRAYEQYV. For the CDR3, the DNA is TGTGCCAGCAGCGAGAACGGGCGCGCCTACGAGCAGTACGTC.

This CDR3 is CAWSWGAGTEAFF. The CDR3 DNA is TGTGCCTGGAGTTGGGGGGCAGGGACTGAAGCTTTCTTT. The rearrangement links TRBV30 to TRBJ1-1; D possibly corresponds to TRBD1 (6 bases). V lost 2 bases and J lost 5, with 12 bases in between. Germline CDR1 is GTSNPN and CDR2 is SVGIG (reference sequence). The CDR3 spans 13 residues.

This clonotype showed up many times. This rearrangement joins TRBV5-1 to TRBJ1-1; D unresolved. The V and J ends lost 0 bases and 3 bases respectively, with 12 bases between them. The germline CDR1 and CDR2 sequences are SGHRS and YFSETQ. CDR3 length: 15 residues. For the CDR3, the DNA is TGCGCCAGCAGCTTGGGAGACGGCCGAGACACTGAAGCTTTCTTT. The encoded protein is CASSLGDGRDTEAFF.